The rows below give T cell receptor beta chains drawn from one sample of a study of blood T cell repertoires in COVID-19. The protocol was immunoSEQ multiplex PCR, while the TCRdb copy is restricted to in-frame clones and leaves out a portion. The repertoire holds around 290,000 clones, with 85% to 90% as singletons. The specimen sequenced was PBMCs or T cells enriched from blood (not recorded which). These receptors were collected from a woman between 55 and 75 years old in a cohort exposed to, infected with or recovered from COVID-19 (not recorded which). Both conserved end residues are part of each CDR3. Fields, in order: CDR3 protein, CDR3 DNA, V gene, J gene, D gene. The D gene is left open where the match is weak.

CASSSTGTVTNTGELFF,TGTGCCAGCAGTAGCACGGGGACAGTGACGAACACCGGGGAGCTGTTTTTT,TRBV2,TRBJ2-2,TRBD1
CATSRSGTSNEQFF,TGTGCCACCAGCAGGTCCGGGACTAGCAATGAGCAGTTCTTC,TRBV15,TRBJ2-1,TRBD2
CASSLEGQGLDEQFF,TGTGCCAGCAGTTTAGAAGGACAGGGTTTGGATGAGCAGTTCTTC,TRBV28,TRBJ2-1,TRBD1
CASIRTGVKSPLHF,TGTGCCAGCATACGGACAGGGGTAAAGTCACCCCTCCACTTT,TRBV2,TRBJ1-6,TRBD1
CASSYLGGSGEQFF,TGTGCCAGCAGTTATTTAGGCGGGAGTGGTGAGCAGTTCTTC,TRBV6-5,TRBJ2-1,TRBD2
CASTRGTSGYNEQFF,TGTGCCAGCACCAGGGGGACTAGCGGATACAATGAGCAGTTCTTC,TRBV6-5,TRBJ2-1,TRBD2
CASSHPPGGNAEAFF,TGTGCCAGCAGCCATCCCCCAGGGGGCAACGCTGAAGCTTTCTTT,TRBV14,TRBJ1-1,TRBD1
CASSRAQMNTEAFF,TGTGCCAGTAGTAGGGCCCAGATGAACACTGAAGCTTTCTTT,TRBV19,TRBJ1-1,.
CASSGGQLAGGQETQYF,TGTGCCAGCAGTGGGGGCCAACTAGCGGGAGGACAAGAGACCCAGTACTTC,TRBV6-2/TRBV6-3,TRBJ2-5,TRBD2
CASSYGRLAGEQFF,TGTGCCAGCAGTTACGGTCGACTAGCGGGAGAGCAGTTCTTC,TRBV6-5,TRBJ2-1,TRBD2
CASSVPSQGGSNEQFF,TGTGCCAGCAGCGTCCCCTCACAAGGCGGGAGCAATGAGCAGTTCTTC,TRBV9,TRBJ2-1,TRBD2